These 24 T cell receptor beta chains share one sample of origin, sequenced in a study of regulatory T cells in long-lasting Graves disease. Arm-PCR of CDR3 regions with iRepertoire HTBI primers generated TCR beta libraries. One entry per CDR3 protein, called by TCRdb with MiXCR from the multiplex PCR reads. The table includes about 500,000 distinct CDR3 sequences, about 16% detected once. Time point meaning: newly diagnosed GD, antithyroid drugs for less than 3 months. PBMCs provided the RNA from which the TCR library was made. This same sample was also taken into another study, of T cells in Graves' hyperthyroidism and ophthalmopathy.

The sample here was peripheral blood mononuclear cells (PBMCs), taken at new diagnosis, from a patient treated with antithyroid drugs. These receptors were obtained from a man aged 40-49 years with Graves disease.

As regards this clonotype: One base away lies a much larger clone, so this may be a sequencing read error. The chain carries TRBV2 and TRBJ2-2, with D possibly TRBD1 on 6 matching bases. Germline lookup yields CDR1 SNHLY and CDR2 FYNNEI. The CDR3 extends over 15 amino acids. In nucleotides, the CDR3 is TGTGTCAGCAGTGGTCAGGGGTTGGGCACCGGGGAGCTGTTTTTT. It encodes CVSSGQGLGTGELFF.

A few counts support this clonotype. The V gene is TRBV4-1, the J gene TRBJ2-2; D may match TRBD1 or TRBD2 (5 bases each). The V end lost 5 bases, the J end lost 6 bases, and 16 bases lay between the germline ends. The CDR3 covers 15 residues. CDR1 is MGHRA and CDR2 is YSYEKL in the germline V gene. The CDR3 is CASSKRDRNAGELFF. The CDR3 DNA sequence: TGCGCCAGCAGCAAAAGGGACCGGAATGCCGGGGAGCTGTTTTTT.

The V gene is TRBV5-1, the J gene TRBJ2-7, with TRBD2 identical over 9 bases. The CDR3 consists of 16 residues. The ends lost 5 bases at V and 4 bases at J; junction bases unmatched: 13. CDR1 is SGHRS, CDR2 YFSETQ, per germline. This CDR3 is CASSVSGSGGGYEQYF. CDR3 nucleotide sequence: TGCGCCAGCAGTGTTAGCGGGAGTGGCGGGGGATACGAGCAGTACTTC.

This clonotype was counted at least ten times. This chain links TRBV20-1 with TRBJ1-2; 9 positions agree with TRBD1. After removal of 7 bases from V and 7 bases from J, the junction contained 13 bases not matched to a gene. CDR3 length: 14 amino acids. Germline lookup yields CDR1 DFQATT and CDR2 SNEGSKA (reference sequence). In DNA, the CDR3 is TGCAGTGTCCACCGGGACAGGGAACCGTTTGGCTACACCTTC. Protein: CSVHRDREPFGYTF.

In its sample, this clonotype was seen a few times. The J gene is TRBJ2-2, the V gene TRBV12-3 or TRBV12-4, with D uncertain. CDR3 size: 14 residues. V was cut by 5 bases and J by 2 bases, with 9 bases left in between. CDR3 coding DNA: TGTGCCAGCAGTATAGGCGGAAACACCGGGGAGCTGTTTTTT. Its translation: CASSIGGNTGELFF.

This chain uses TRBV14 with TRBJ2-3; tentatively, D is TRBD1 or TRBD2 (5 bases each). The J call may be in error: the DNA end matches TRBJ2-7 better. The CDR3 covers 17 residues. Germline CDR1 SGHDN, CDR2 FVKESK. CDR3 in amino acids: CASSQVKSRGLSYEQYF. CDR3 nucleotides: TGTGCCAGCAGCCAAGTAAAGTCGAGGGGCCTCAGCTACGAGCAGTACTTC.

About this clonotype: It may be a read error: a sequence one base away is much more abundant. V is TRBV7-3 and J is TRBJ2-7; D unresolved. The CDR3 is 15 residues long. Germline V gives CDR1 SGHTA, CDR2 FQGTGA. The CDR3 DNA sequence: TGTGCCAGCAGCCTAACTATGGGTCCATACAATGAGCAGTACTTC. It codes for CASSLTMGPYNEQYF.

Concerning this clonotype: A read error is the likely source, as a far larger clone sits one nucleotide away. V usage is TRBV11-2 and J usage is TRBJ2-5; 8 bases agree with TRBD1. The tail of the sequence fits TRBJ2-1 better, so the J call may be wrong. Germline V gives CDR1 SGHAT, CDR2 FQNNGV. There are 15 residues in the CDR3. The CDR3 nucleotides are TGTGCCAGCAGCTTTGGGCAGGGGGCTAGAAATGAGCAGTTCTTC. This gives the protein CASSFGQGARNEQFF.

This clonotype was seen repeatedly, ten times or more. V gene TRBV7-6 combines with J gene TRBJ2-3, with TRBD2 matching 10 bases. Germline V gene data show CDR1 as SGHVS and CDR2 as FNYEAQ. V shed 4 bases and J 4 bases; nucleotides not matched to a gene: 11. The CDR3 contains 17 residues. The CDR3 DNA reads as TGTGCCAGCAGCTCCCTTAGCGGGAGGAGGGCGGCAGATACGCAGTATTTT. Encoded protein: CASSSLSGRRAADTQYF.

In its sample, this clonotype was seen many times. The chain combines TRBV28 with TRBJ2-5; D might be TRBD2 (5 bases). The CDR3 runs 14 residues. V was trimmed by 7 bases and J by 1 base, leaving 13 bases between them. Germline assignment: CDR1 MDHEN and CDR2 SYDVKM. In DNA, the CDR3 is TGTGCCAGCATGGGAGTTGCGCTCCAAGAGACCCAGTACTTC. This codes for CASMGVALQETQYF.

This clonotype was observed many times. V gene TRBV3-1 combines with J gene TRBJ2-5; D gene unclear. The germline V gene has CDR1 LGHDT and CDR2 YNNKEL (reference sequence). Trimming stripped 1 base from V and 2 bases from J, with 5 bases between. The CDR3 covers 13 residues. The CDR3 sequence is CASSQARQETQYF. The CDR3 nucleotides are TGTGCCAGCAGCCAAGCCCGTCAAGAGACCCAGTACTTC.

This clonotype was counted only a few times. The chain is built from TRBV12-3 or TRBV12-4 and TRBJ1-5; 12 nucleotides align to TRBD1. This CDR3 is built from 17 residues. Trimming took 3 bases from V and 7 from J; bases not matched to a gene: 10. This CDR3 reads CASSFSGGQGARQPQHF. CDR3 sequence (DNA): TGTGCCAGCAGTTTTTCTGGGGGACAGGGGGCCCGGCAGCCCCAGCATTTT.

Remarks on this clonotype: It is likely a read error: a sequence one base away is far more abundant. The gene calls are TRBV20-1 and TRBJ2-4, with 7 bases that match TRBD1. The CDR3 spans 14 residues. CDR1 and CDR2 from the germline V gene are DFQATT and SNEGSKA (reference sequence). The CDR3 DNA reads TGCAGTGCTAGAGATACAGGGGTAGGGGAGACCCAGCACTTC. This gives the protein CSARDTGVGETQHF.

This chain connects TRBV7-9 to TRBJ1-6; 7 nucleotides match TRBD1. The J segment lost 9 bases and the V segment lost 5 bases, leaving 10 bases of the junction unmatched. CDR1 SEHNR and CDR2 FQNEAQ come from the germline V gene (reference sequence). The CDR3 has 15 amino acids. The CDR3 coding sequence is TGTGCCAGCAGCATAGAGACAGGGTCGAGTTCACCCCTCCACTTT. It translates to CASSIETGSSSPLHF.

This clonotype was counted between two and nine times. The chain joins TRBV29-1 to TRBJ2-1, with D possibly matching TRBD2 (6 bases). The germline V gene has CDR1 SQVTM and CDR2 ANQGSEA. The CDR3 is 12 residues long. V was clipped by 7 bases and J by 2 bases, with 9 bases between them. In nucleotides, the CDR3 is TGCAGCGGCGGGAAAACCTACAATGAGCAGTTCTTC. Amino acid sequence: CSGGKTYNEQFF.

This chain joins TRBV3-1 and TRBJ2-1; 12 nucleotides align to TRBD2. The V gene's germline CDR1 is LGHDT and CDR2 YNNKEL (reference sequence). The CDR3 has 15 residues. The V gene end was trimmed by 3 bases and the J gene end by 7 bases; junction bases not matched to a gene: 4. CDR3 DNA: TGTGCCAGCAGCCACCCTAGCGGGAGGGGGAATGAGCAGTTCTTC. Amino acids: CASSHPSGRGNEQFF.

This clonotype was seen at least ten times. The chain joins TRBV27 to TRBJ2-3; 10 bases fit TRBD2. This CDR3 has 15 amino acids. V lost 6 bases, J lost 3 bases, and 6 bases stayed unmatched. Germline V gene sequence: CDR1 MNHEY, CDR2 SMNVEV (reference sequence). The CDR3 loop is CASSLLAGLTDTQYF. The CDR3 DNA reads TGTGCCAGCAGCTTACTAGCGGGACTTACAGATACGCAGTATTTT.

This clonotype was seen many times. This sequence joins TRBV6-1 and TRBJ2-1; 12 nucleotides agree with TRBD2. V dropped 5 bases and J dropped 9; count of bases not matched to a gene: 8. Germline loops: CDR1 MNHNS, CDR2 SASEGT. The CDR3 consists of 15 residues. The CDR3 loop reads CASSTTSGSMGEQFF. The CDR3 DNA reads as TGTGCCAGCAGTACGACTAGCGGGAGTATGGGTGAGCAGTTCTTC.

This clonotype was recorded many times. The V call is TRBV5-5, the J call TRBJ2-7; D is unresolved. The V gene's germline CDR1 is SGHKS and CDR2 YYEKEE (reference sequence). V lost 0 bases to trimming and J lost 4 bases, with 17 bases between them. The CDR3 covers 16 residues. The CDR3 protein is CASSLELRLETYEQYF. CDR3 coding DNA: TGTGCCAGCAGCTTGGAGCTTAGGTTGGAGACATACGAGCAGTACTTC.

This clonotype was counted only a few times. This rearrangement joins TRBV9 to TRBJ2-3; the D is unclear. This CDR3 is built from 16 residues. Germline V lookup: CDR1 SGDLS, CDR2 YYNGEE. Trimming removed 4 bases from V and 0 bases from J, with 15 bases in between. In nucleotides, the CDR3 is TGTGCCAGCAGCTCTGGGTGGGCACTTAGCACAGATACGCAGTATTTT. Translating it yields CASSSGWALSTDTQYF.

The chain recombines TRBV20-1 with TRBJ2-1; 9 bases agree with TRBD2. This CDR3 has 12 residues. V gave up 6 bases and J gave up 7 bases; unmatched junction bases: 4. Looked up from germline, CDR1 is DFQATT and CDR2 is SNEGSKA (reference sequence). The CDR3 region has the DNA TGCAGTGCCGATAGCGGGAGTAATGAGCAGTTCTTC. It specifies CSADSGSNEQFF.

This clonotype was seen many times. V is TRBV3-1 and J is TRBJ2-7; tentatively, D is TRBD2 (7 bases). Germline V gene lookup returns CDR1 LGHDT and CDR2 YNNKEL (reference sequence). The V and J ends lost 7 bases and 4 bases respectively, with 14 bases between them. CDR3 length: 13 amino acids. In DNA form, the CDR3 reads TGTGCCAGCAAAGGCAGGGGACTATACGAGCAGTACTTC. It is translated as CASKGRGLYEQYF.

The chain joins TRBV3-1 to TRBJ2-5, with 7 bases identical to TRBD1. This CDR3 is built from 13 residues. Looked up from germline, CDR1 is LGHDT and CDR2 is YNNKEL (reference sequence). V lost 3 bases and J lost 5; bases outside the gene matches: 3. In DNA form, the CDR3 reads TGTGCCAGCAGCCACTCGGACAGGGAGACCCAGTACTTC. This encodes CASSHSDRETQYF.

The chain joins TRBV20-1 to TRBJ2-7; 11 bases map to TRBD2. The CDR3 loop spans 14 amino acids. From germline, CDR1 is DFQATT and CDR2 SNEGSKA (reference sequence). CDR3 loop: CSTTGTSGTYEQYF. The DNA for the CDR3 is TGCAGCACTACCGGGACTAGCGGAACATACGAGCAGTACTTC.